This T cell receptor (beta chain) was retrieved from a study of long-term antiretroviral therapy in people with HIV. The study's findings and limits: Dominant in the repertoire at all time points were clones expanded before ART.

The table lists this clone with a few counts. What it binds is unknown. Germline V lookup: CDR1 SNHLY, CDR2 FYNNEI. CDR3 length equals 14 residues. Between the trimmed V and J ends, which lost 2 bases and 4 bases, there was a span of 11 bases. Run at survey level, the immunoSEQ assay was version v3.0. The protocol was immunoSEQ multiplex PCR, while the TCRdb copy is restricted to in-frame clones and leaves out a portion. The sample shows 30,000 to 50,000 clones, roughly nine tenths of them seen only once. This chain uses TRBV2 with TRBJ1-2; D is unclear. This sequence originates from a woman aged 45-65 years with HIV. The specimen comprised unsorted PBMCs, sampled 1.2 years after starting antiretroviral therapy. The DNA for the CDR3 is TGTGCCAGCAGTGAAAATCAGGTCTCCTATGGCTACACCTTC. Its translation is CASSENQVSYGYTF.